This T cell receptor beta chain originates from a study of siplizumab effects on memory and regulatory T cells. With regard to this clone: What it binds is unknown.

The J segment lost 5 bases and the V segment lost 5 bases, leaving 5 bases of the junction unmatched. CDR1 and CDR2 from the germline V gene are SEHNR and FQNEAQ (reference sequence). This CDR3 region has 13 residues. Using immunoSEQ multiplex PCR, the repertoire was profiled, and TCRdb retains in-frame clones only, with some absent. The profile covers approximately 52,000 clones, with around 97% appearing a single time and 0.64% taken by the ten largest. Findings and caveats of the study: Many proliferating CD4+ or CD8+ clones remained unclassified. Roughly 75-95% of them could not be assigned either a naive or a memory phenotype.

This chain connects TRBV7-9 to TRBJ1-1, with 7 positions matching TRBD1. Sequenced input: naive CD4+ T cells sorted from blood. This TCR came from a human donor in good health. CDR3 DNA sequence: TGTGCCAGCAGCACCCGACAGGGAACTGAAGCTTTCTTT. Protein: CASSTRQGTEAFF.